This paragraph reports one T cell receptor beta chain. TCRdb's table, derived via immunoSEQ multiplex PCR, lists solely in-frame clones and lacks some. The sample includes roughly 260,000 clones, 88% seen only once; the top ten take 4%. The data belong to a study of blood T cell repertoires in COVID-19. Study summary: T cells, B-cell-depleted T cells, or PBMCs provided the cDNA or gDNA that served as material.

This CDR3 comprises 14 residues. The V and J ends lost 6 bases and 7 bases respectively, with 17 bases between them. In germline, CDR1 is KGHDR, CDR2 SFDVKD. This chain links TRBV24-1 with TRBJ1-2; D possibly corresponds to TRBD1 (6 bases). Sequenced sample: peripheral blood. This receptor was taken from a man aged 55-75 years who had recovered from COVID-19. CDR3 DNA: TGTGCCACCAGTTCTTCCCCAGGGGACGGTGGCTACACCTTC. This encodes CATSSSPGDGGYTF.